The 2 T cell receptor beta chains below all came from one sample that was sequenced in a study of T cell responses to AZD1222 COVID-19 vaccine. Sequenced by immunoSEQ multiplex PCR; TCRdb stores in-frame clones only, minus some. The sample has 100,000 to 150,000 clones, about 90% seen once. Sequences were derived from peripheral blood, sampled on day 0 of AZD1222 vaccination. The receptors come from an adult in good health.

This clone was recorded many times. The genes are TRBV7-9 and TRBJ2-1; the D call may be TRBD1 or TRBD2 (5 bases each). With 5 bases removed from V and 14 bases from J, the gap between germline ends came to 16 bases. The CDR3 loop spans 12 amino acids. Germline-derived CDR1 and CDR2 are SEHNR and FQNEAQ (reference sequence). The CDR3 coding sequence is TGTGCCAGCAGCACTTCAGGGAGTCGGGAGTTCTTC. Its protein is CASSTSGSREFF.

This chain joins TRBV5-6 and TRBJ1-6; D may be TRBD1 (5 bases). Trimming took 5 bases from V and 10 from J, leaving 19 bases between them. CDR3 length: 15 residues. CDR1 is SGHDT and CDR2 is YYEEEE in the germline V gene. CDR3 DNA: TGTGCCAGCAGAGGTGTCAGGGAGAATGGGTCACCCCTCCACTTT. This translates into CASRGVRENGSPLHF.